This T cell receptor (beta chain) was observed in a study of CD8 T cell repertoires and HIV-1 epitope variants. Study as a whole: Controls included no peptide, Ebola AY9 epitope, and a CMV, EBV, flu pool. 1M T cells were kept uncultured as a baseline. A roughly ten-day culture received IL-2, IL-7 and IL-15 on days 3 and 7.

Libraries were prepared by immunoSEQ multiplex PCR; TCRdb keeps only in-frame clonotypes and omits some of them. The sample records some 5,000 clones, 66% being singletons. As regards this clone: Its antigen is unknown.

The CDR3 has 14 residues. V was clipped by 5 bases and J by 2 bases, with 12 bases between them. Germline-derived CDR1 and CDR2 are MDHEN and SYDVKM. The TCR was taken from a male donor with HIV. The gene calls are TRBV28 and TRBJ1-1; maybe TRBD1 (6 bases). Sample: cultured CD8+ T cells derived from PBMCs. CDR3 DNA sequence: TGTGCCAGCAGTGCTACAGGGCCCAACACTGAAGCTTTCTTT. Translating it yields CASSATGPNTEAFF.